The 12 T cell receptor beta chains given below trace back to one sample, sequenced in a study of blood T cell repertoires in COVID-19 (dated by TCRdb to 2018 to 2020). The library relied on the immunoSEQ multiplex PCR assay. Sourced from immuneACCESS, this table was stored by TCRdb with only in-frame sequences that have V and J called. A share of the clones is absent; for the studies checked, an unresolved V gene accounts for under half, and the remainder has no known explanation. For this sample the table gives fewer than 300,000 clones, of which around 89% were detected only once. Around 0.8% of the sample rests with the top ten. Material for sequencing was peripheral blood. These receptors all come from a man aged 30 to 39 with acute or convalescent COVID-19.

The V call is TRBV18, the J call TRBJ2-1; possible D gene TRBD1, 6 bases. V gave up 2 bases and J gave up 7 bases, with 12 bases separating them. There are 14 residues in the CDR3. CDR1 is KGHSH, CDR2 LQKENI, per germline. The CDR3 loop reads CASSPMGANNEQFF. DNA for the CDR3: TGTGCCAGCTCACCAATGGGGGCAAATAATGAGCAGTTCTTC.

The rearrangement joins TRBV5-6 to TRBJ1-1; 7 bases fit TRBD1. The germline V gene has CDR1 SGHDT and CDR2 YYEEEE. This CDR3 has 13 residues. V was pared by 4 bases and J by 12 bases, with 12 bases of the junction left unmatched. This chain's CDR3 is CASSPRGRTKPFF. Written as DNA, the CDR3 is TGTGCCAGCAGCCCCAGGGGGAGGACAAAACCTTTCTTT.

This chain joins TRBV5-1 and TRBJ1-6; D is perhaps TRBD1 (5 bases). The CDR3 covers 15 residues. V was shortened by 0 bases and J by 10 bases, with 14 bases between the two germline ends. Germline V gene lookup returns CDR1 SGHRS and CDR2 YFSETQ. The chain's CDR3 is CASSLAVGGRSPLHF. In DNA form, the CDR3 reads TGCGCCAGCAGCTTGGCCGTGGGGGGTAGGTCACCCCTCCACTTT.

The chain employs TRBV24-1 and TRBJ2-3; 9 bases are a match to TRBD2. V was pared by 4 bases and J by 6 bases, with 10 bases of the junction left unmatched. This CDR3 comprises 16 residues. Germline V gene data show CDR1 as KGHDR and CDR2 as SFDVKD. The CDR3 DNA reads as TGTGCCACCAGTGAACCAGCTGGCGGGAGGGTTGATACGCAGTATTTT. Residues: CATSEPAGGRVDTQYF.

The chain joins TRBV24-1 to TRBJ1-5; D possibly corresponds to TRBD1 (6 bases). Trimming shortened V by 4 bases and J by 7 bases, and 19 bases separated the two germline ends. The CDR3 is 16 residues long. CDR1 is KGHDR and CDR2 is SFDVKD in the germline V gene. The CDR3 spells CATSDGRGYDQQPQHF. The CDR3 DNA reads TGTGCCACCAGTGACGGCAGGGGATATGACCAACAGCCCCAGCATTTT.

The rearrangement joins TRBV18 to TRBJ2-7; 10 nucleotides agree with TRBD1. V gave up 6 bases and J gave up 1 base; unmatched junction bases: 3. Germline loops: CDR1 KGHSH, CDR2 LQKENI. The CDR3 runs to 14 residues. The CDR3 DNA reads as TGTGCCAGCTCCAGGACAGGGGGGTCCTACGAGCAGTACTTC. Encoded protein: CASSRTGGSYEQYF.

J is TRBJ1-1 and V is TRBV30; D not resolved. Germline V gene sequence: CDR1 GTSNPN, CDR2 SVGIG (reference sequence). Between the trimmed V and J ends, which lost 2 bases and 5 bases, there was a span of 15 bases. The CDR3 has 14 residues. The CDR3 DNA is TGTGCCTGGAGTCCCCGAAATTCGGAGACTGAAGCTTTCTTT. It is translated as CAWSPRNSETEAFF.

The gene calls are TRBV2 and TRBJ1-4; D unclear. The CDR3 spans 16 residues. The ends were cut back, 6 bases at V and 8 bases at J, with 22 bases in the middle. Germline V gene lookup returns CDR1 SNHLY and CDR2 FYNNEI. As DNA, the CDR3 is TGTGCCAGCAGAGAATTCAAAGGGAGGGTCAGGGAAAAACTGTTTTTT. This codes for CASREFKGRVREKLFF.

The chain links TRBV14 to TRBJ2-5, with D perhaps matching TRBD2 (5 bases). Trimming stripped 1 base from V and 5 bases from J, with 8 bases between. This CDR3 has 13 amino acids. The germline CDR1 and CDR2 sequences are SGHDN and FVKESK. The CDR3 loop reads CASSQGGGETQYF. CDR3 nucleotide sequence: TGTGCCAGCAGCCAAGGCGGAGGTGAGACCCAGTACTTC.

V gene TRBV7-6 combines with J gene TRBJ1-2; 7 bases line up with TRBD1. The length of the CDR3 is 19 residues. With 5 bases clipped from V and 6 bases from J, the junction kept 24 bases outside the gene matches. The germline CDR1 and CDR2 sequences are SGHVS and FNYEAQ. CDR3 sequence reads: CASSHQLTGNKDRRDGYTF. CDR3 in DNA: TGTGCCAGCAGCCACCAGTTGACAGGGAATAAAGATAGAAGGGATGGCTACACCTTC.

The V gene is TRBV5-4, the J gene TRBJ2-1, with D possibly TRBD2 on 6 matching bases. CDR1 is SGHNT, CDR2 YYREEE, per germline (reference sequence). This CDR3 spans 14 amino acids. Trimming stripped 5 bases from V and 3 bases from J, with 12 bases between. The CDR3 loop is CASSVTGSYNEQFF. In DNA, the CDR3 is TGTGCCAGCAGTGTCACCGGGAGCTACAATGAGCAGTTCTTC.

There are a few counts of this clone. Different DNA sequences within this sample yield the same CDR3. The V and J genes are TRBV19 and TRBJ1-3; maybe TRBD1 (5 bases). V was cut by 4 bases and J by 4 bases, with 5 bases left in between. CDR3 length: 12 residues. Germline CDR1 LNHDA, CDR2 SQIVND (reference sequence). The CDR3 DNA is TGTGCCAGTAGTAGACAGGGAAACACCATATATTTT. As protein: CASSRQGNTIYF.